This TCR beta chain emerged from a study of CD8+ T cells in alopecia areata. V was pared by 1 base and J by 8 bases, with 3 bases between. The germline V gene encodes CDR1 MDHEN and CDR2 SYDVKM. This CDR3 comprises 11 residues. Treatment here: oral pan-JAK inhibitor, 5-10 mg twice daily. Alopecia areata patients gave lesional scalp punch biopsies and peripheral blood samples. PBMCs served as the source from which CD4+ and CD8+ T cells were sorted. Study-wide points: Uncertainty remains about how baseline CD8+ expansion links to response, with one nonresponder. While tofacitinib was given, many expanded lesional clones persisted in scalp and blood.

Sequencing used cDNA as its template, made by extracting RNA and reverse transcribing it. Libraries were prepared by immunoSEQ multiplex PCR; TCRdb keeps only in-frame clonotypes and omits some of them. Here the sample spans 50,000 to 65,000 clones, about 43% being singletons. In regard to this clone: Its antigen is unknown.

The genes are TRBV28 and TRBJ2-1; D unclear. The clonotype was recovered from a human donor with alopecia areata. The material sequenced was CD8+ T cells sorted from blood, taken at approximately week 36, from a patient treated with tofacitinib. In DNA form, the CDR3 reads TGTGCCAGCAGTTTATCCTATGAGCAGTTCTTC. Its protein product is CASSLSYEQFF.